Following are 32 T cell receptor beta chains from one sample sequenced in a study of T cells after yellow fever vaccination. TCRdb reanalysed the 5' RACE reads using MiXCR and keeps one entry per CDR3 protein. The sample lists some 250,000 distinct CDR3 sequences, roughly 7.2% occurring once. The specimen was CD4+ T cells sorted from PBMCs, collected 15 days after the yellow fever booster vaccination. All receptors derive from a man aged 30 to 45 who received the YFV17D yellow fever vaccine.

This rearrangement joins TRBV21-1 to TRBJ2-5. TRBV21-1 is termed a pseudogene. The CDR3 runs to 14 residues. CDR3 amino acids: CASSKELGQETQYF. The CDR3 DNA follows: TGTGCCAGCAGCAAAGAACTGGGGCAAGAGACCCAGTACTTC.

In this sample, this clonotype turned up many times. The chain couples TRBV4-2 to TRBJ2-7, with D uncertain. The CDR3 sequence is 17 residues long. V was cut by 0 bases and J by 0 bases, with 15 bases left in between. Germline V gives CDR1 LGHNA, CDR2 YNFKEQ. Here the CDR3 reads CASSQEVGLSNSYEQYF. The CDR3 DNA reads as TGTGCCAGCAGCCAAGAAGTCGGTCTTAGCAACTCCTACGAGCAGTACTTC.

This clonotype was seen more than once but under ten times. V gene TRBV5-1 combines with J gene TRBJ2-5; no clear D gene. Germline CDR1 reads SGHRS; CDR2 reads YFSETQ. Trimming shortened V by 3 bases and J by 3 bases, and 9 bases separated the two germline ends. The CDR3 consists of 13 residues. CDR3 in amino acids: CASSSGAEETQYF. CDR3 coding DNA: TGCGCCAGCAGCTCCGGCGCCGAAGAGACCCAGTACTTC.

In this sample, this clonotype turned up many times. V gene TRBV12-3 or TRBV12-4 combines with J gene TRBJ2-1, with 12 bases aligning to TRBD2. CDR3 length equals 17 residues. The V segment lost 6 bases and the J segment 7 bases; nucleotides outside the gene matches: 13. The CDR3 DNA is TGTGCCAGCAGCTCTGGACGACTAGCGGGAGTAAGTAATGAGCAGTTCTTC. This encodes CASSSGRLAGVSNEQFF.

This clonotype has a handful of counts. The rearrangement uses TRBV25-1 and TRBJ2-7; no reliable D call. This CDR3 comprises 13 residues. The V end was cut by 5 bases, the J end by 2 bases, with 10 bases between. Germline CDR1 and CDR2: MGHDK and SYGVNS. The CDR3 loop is CASSLPSTYEQYF. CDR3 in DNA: TGTGCCAGCAGTCTTCCTAGTACCTACGAGCAGTACTTC.

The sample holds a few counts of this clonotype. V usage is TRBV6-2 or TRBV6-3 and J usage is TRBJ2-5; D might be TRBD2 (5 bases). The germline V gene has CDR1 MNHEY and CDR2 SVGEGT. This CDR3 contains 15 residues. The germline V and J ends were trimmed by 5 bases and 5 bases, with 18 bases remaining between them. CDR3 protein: CASSRRTRLRETQYF. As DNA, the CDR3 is TGTGCCAGCAGTCGAAGGACTCGACTCAGGGAGACCCAGTACTTC.

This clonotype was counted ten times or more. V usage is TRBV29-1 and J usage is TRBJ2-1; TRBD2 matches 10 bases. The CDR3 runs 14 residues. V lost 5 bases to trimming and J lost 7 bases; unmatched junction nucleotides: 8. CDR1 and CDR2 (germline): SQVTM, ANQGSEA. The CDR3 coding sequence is TGCAGCGTTACCTCTAGCGGGAGCCCGAATGAGCAGTTCTTC. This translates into CSVTSSGSPNEQFF.

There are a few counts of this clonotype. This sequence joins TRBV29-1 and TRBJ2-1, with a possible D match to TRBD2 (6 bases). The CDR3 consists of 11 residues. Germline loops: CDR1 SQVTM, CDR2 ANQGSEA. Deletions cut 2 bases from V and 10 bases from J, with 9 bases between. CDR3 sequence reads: CSVEFAGEQFF. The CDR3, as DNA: TGCAGCGTTGAATTTGCGGGAGAGCAGTTCTTC.

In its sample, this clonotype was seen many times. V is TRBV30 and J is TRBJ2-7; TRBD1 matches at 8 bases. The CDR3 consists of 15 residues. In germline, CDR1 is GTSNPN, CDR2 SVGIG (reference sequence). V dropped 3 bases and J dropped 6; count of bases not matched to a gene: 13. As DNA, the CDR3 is TGTGCCTGGAGACCCCGGACAGGGAGTTTCTCCGAGCAGTACTTC. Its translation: CAWRPRTGSFSEQYF.

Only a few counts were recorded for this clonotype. In nucleotides, the CDR3 is TGTGCCATCAGTGAGCCGGGTAGCGGGACGGGTTCGGAGACCCAGTACTTC. It encodes CAISEPGSGTGSETQYF. The chain uses TRBV10-3 and TRBJ2-5; 8 nucleotides match TRBD2. The CDR3 length is 17 residues. With 2 bases clipped from V and 5 bases from J, the junction kept 13 bases outside the gene matches. Germline V gene lookup returns CDR1 ENHRY and CDR2 SYGVKD.

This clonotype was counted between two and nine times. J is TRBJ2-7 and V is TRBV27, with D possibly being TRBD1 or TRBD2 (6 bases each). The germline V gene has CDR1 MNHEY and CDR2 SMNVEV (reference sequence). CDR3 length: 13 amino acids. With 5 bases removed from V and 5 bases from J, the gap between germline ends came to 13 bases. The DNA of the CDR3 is TGTGCCAGCAGTCGAGGGGGGTGGGACGAGCAGTACTTC. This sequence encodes CASSRGGWDEQYF.

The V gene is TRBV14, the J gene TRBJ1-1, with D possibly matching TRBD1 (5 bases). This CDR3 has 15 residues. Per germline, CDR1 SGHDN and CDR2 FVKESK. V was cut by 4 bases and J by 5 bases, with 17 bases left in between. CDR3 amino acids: CASSLGQGGSTEAFF. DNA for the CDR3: TGTGCCAGCAGCCTAGGGCAGGGAGGTTCGACTGAAGCTTTCTTT.

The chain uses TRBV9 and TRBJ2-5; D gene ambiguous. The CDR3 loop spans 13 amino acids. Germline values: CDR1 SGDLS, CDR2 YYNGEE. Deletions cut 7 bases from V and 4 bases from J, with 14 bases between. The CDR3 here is CASGRGVAETQYF. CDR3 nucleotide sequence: TGTGCCAGCGGTAGAGGAGTGGCAGAGACCCAGTACTTC.

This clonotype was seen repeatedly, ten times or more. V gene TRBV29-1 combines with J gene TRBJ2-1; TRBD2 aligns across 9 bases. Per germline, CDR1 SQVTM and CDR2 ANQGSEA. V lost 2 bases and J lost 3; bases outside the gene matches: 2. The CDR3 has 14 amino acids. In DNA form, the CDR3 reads TGCAGCGTTGAACCTAGCGGGAACTACAATGAGCAGTTCTTC. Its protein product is CSVEPSGNYNEQFF.

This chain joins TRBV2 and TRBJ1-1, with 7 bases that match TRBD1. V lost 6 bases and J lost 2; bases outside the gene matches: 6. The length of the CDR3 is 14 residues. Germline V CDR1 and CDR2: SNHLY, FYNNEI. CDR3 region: CASSGQEYNTEAFF. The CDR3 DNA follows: TGTGCCAGCAGCGGACAGGAATATAACACTGAAGCTTTCTTT.

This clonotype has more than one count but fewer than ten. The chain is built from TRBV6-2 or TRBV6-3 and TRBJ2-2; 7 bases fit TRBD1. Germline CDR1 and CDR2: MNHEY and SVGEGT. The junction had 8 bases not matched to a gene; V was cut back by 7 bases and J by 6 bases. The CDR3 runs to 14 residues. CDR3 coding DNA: TGTGCCAGCACCCTCTCGACAGGGCCCGGGGAGCTGTTTTTT. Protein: CASTLSTGPGELFF.

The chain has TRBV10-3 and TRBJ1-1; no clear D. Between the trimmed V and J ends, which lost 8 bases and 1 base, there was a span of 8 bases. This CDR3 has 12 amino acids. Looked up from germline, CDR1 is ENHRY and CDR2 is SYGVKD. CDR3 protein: CAIGFSNTEAFF. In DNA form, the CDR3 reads TGTGCCATCGGCTTTTCGAACACTGAAGCTTTCTTT.

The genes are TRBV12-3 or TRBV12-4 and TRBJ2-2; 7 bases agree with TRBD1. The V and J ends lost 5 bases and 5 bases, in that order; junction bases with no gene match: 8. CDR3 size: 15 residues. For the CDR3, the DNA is TGTGCCAGCAGTCCGACAGGGAAGGGGACCGGGGAGCTGTTTTTT. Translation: CASSPTGKGTGELFF.

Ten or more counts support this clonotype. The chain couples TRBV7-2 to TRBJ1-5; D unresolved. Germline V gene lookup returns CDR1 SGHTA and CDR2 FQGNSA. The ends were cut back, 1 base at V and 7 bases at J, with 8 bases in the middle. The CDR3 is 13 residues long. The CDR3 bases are TGTGCCAGCAGCTTAGAGGTTTCACAGCCCCAGCATTTT. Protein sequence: CASSLEVSQPQHF.

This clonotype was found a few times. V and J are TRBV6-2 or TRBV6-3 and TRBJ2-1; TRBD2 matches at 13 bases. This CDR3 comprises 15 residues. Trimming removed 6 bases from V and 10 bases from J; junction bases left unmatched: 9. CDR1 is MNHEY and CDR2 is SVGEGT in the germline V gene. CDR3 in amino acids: CASSQGLAGAREQFF. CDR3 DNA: TGTGCCAGCAGCCAAGGACTAGCGGGAGCTCGAGAGCAGTTCTTC.

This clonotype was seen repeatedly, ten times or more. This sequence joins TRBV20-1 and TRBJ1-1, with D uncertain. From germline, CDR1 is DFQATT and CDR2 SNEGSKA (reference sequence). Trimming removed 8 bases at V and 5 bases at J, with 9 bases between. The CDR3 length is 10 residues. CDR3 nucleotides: TGCAGTTTTAGAGGGACTGAAGCTTTCTTT. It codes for CSFRGTEAFF.

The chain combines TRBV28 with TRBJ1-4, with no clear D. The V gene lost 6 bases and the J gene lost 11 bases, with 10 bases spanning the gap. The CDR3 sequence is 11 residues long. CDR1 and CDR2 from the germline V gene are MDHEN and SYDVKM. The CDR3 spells CASSDPVKLFF. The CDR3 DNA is TGTGCCAGCAGCGACCCTGTGAAACTGTTTTTT.

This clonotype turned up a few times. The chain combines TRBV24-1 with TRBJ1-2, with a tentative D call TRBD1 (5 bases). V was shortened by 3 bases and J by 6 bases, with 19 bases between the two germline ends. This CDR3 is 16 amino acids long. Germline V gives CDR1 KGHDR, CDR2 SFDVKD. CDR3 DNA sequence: TGTGCCACCAGTGATCCCGCCGGGGCCTCTTCGGATGGCTACACCTTC. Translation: CATSDPAGASSDGYTF.

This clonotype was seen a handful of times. CDR3 sequence reads: CASSQVLGWTEAFF. The CDR3 DNA reads as TGCGCCAGCAGCCAAGTCTTAGGGTGGACTGAAGCTTTCTTT. The rearrangement joins TRBV4-3 to TRBJ1-1; D not resolved. V lost 1 base to trimming and J lost 5 bases, with 11 bases between them. The CDR3 runs to 14 residues. In germline, CDR1 is LGHNA, CDR2 YSLEER.

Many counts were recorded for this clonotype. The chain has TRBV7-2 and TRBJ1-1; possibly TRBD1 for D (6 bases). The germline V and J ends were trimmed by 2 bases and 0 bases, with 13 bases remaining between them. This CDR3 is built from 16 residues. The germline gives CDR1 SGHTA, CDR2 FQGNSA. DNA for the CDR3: TGTGCCAGCAGCTTACTGCCGACAGGCCTGAACACTGAAGCTTTCTTT. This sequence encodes CASSLLPTGLNTEAFF.

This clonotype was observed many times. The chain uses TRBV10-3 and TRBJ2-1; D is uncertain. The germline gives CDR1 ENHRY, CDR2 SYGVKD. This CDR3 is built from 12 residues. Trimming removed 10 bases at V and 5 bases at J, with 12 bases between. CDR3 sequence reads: CATSDPNNEQFF. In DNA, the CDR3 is TGTGCCACCTCCGACCCGAACAATGAGCAGTTCTTC.

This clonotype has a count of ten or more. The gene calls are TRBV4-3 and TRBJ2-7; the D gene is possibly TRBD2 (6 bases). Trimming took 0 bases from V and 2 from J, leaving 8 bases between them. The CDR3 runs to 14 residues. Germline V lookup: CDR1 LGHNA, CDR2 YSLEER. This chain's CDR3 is CASSQDAGTYEQYF. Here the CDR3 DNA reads TGCGCCAGCAGCCAAGATGCGGGAACCTACGAGCAGTACTTC.

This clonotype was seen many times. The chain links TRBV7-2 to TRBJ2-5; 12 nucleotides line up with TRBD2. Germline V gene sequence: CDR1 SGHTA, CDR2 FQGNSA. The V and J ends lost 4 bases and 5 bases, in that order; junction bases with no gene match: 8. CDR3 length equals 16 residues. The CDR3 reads CASSYPSGRAGETQYF. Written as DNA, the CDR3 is TGTGCCAGCAGCTACCCTAGCGGGAGGGCCGGGGAGACCCAGTACTTC. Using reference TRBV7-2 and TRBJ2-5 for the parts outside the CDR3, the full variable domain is GAGVSQSPSNKVTEKGKDVELRCDPISGHTALYWYRQSLGQGLEFLIYFQGNSAPDKSGLPSDRFSAERTGGSVSTLTIQRTQQEDSAVYLCASSYPSGRAGETQYFGPGTRLLVL.

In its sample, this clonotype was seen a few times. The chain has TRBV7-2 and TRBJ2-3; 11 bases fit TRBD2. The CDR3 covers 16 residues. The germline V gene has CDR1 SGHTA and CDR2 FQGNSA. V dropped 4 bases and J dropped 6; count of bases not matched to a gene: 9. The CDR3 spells CASSSTSGIVTDTQYF. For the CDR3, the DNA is TGTGCCAGCAGCTCGACTAGCGGGATCGTAACCGATACGCAGTATTTT.

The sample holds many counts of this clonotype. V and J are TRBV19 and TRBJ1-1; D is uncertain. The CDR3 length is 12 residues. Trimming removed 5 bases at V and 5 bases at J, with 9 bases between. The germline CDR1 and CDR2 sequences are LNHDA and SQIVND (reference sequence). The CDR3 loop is CASSSGRTEAFF. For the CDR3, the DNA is TGTGCCAGTAGTTCGGGGAGGACTGAAGCTTTCTTT.

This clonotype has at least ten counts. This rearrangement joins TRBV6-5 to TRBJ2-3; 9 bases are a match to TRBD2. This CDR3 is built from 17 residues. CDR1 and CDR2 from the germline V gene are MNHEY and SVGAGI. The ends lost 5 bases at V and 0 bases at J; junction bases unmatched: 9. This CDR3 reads CASSHISGGISTDTQYF. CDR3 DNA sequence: TGTGCCAGCAGTCACATTAGCGGGGGAATCAGCACAGATACGCAGTATTTT.

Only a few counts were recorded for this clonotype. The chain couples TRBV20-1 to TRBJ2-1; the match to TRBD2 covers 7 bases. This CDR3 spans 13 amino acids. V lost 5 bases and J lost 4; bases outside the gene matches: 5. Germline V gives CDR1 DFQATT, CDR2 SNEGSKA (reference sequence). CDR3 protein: CSAASLAYNEQFF. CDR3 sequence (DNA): TGCAGTGCTGCCTCACTAGCGTACAATGAGCAGTTCTTC.